Below are 8 T cell receptor beta chains sequenced from a single sample in a study of blood T cell repertoires in COVID-19. Data came from immunoSEQ multiplex PCR; TCRdb stores just in-frame clones and leaves some out. The sample carries about 210,000 clones, 81% recorded once. Sequenced input: PBMCs or T cells enriched from blood (not recorded which). These receptors originate from a woman between 45 and 65 years old with acute COVID-19.

The chain uses TRBV5-1 and TRBJ2-7; 12 bases line up with TRBD2. CDR3 length: 15 amino acids. The V gene's germline CDR1 is SGHRS and CDR2 YFSETQ. Unmatched junction bases numbered 3, after V lost 4 bases and J lost 1 base. As DNA, the CDR3 is TGCGCCAGCAGCCCAGGACTAGCGGGGTCCTACGAGCAGTACTTC. Amino acid sequence: CASSPGLAGSYEQYF.

The chain recombines TRBV27 with TRBJ2-7; TRBD1 is a possible D gene (6 bases). The CDR3 is 14 residues long. CDR1 and CDR2 (germline): MNHEY, SMNVEV (reference sequence). The V end lost 3 bases, the J end lost 4 bases, and 13 bases lay between the germline ends. CDR3 in DNA: TGTGCCAGCAGTTTTAGGCAGGGGTGGTACGAGCAGTACTTC. Protein sequence: CASSFRQGWYEQYF.

In this sample, this clone turned up once. The chain is built from TRBV18 and TRBJ2-7; D possibly corresponds to TRBD1 (6 bases). The CDR3 has 15 residues. Trimming stripped 1 base from V and 2 bases from J, with 12 bases between. Germline V gene lookup returns CDR1 KGHSH and CDR2 LQKENI. The CDR3 loop is CASSPLGGRTYEQYF. For the CDR3, the DNA is TGTGCCAGCTCACCACTAGGGGGACGTACCTACGAGCAGTACTTC.

The chain uses TRBV7-9 and TRBJ2-1, with 7 positions matching TRBD1. The CDR3 runs 14 residues. The germline gives CDR1 SEHNR, CDR2 FQNEAQ (reference sequence). The V gene end was trimmed by 5 bases and the J gene end by 6 bases; junction bases not matched to a gene: 7. DNA of the CDR3: TGTGCCAGCAGCCCCGGACAGGCCTTCAATGAGCAGTTCTTC. This gives the protein CASSPGQAFNEQFF.

This rearrangement joins TRBV5-5 to TRBJ1-5; 12 bases are shared with TRBD1. The germline gives CDR1 SGHKS, CDR2 YYEKEE (reference sequence). The CDR3 is made up of 17 amino acids. V lost 5 bases to trimming and J lost 6 bases; unmatched junction nucleotides: 12. As DNA, the CDR3 is TGTGCCAGCAGTAAGGGTGGGACAGGGGGCTTGGGTCAGCCCCAGCATTTT. Protein: CASSKGGTGGLGQPQHF.

CDR3 loop: CATTLGQGDEKLFF. CDR3 sequence (DNA): TGTGCCACCACGCTGGGGCAGGGGGATGAAAAACTGTTTTTT. This chain connects TRBV10-3 to TRBJ1-4, with 7 bases aligning to TRBD1. Germline V gives CDR1 ENHRY, CDR2 SYGVKD. CDR3 length equals 14 residues. J lost 6 bases, V lost 10 bases, and 11 bases had no gene match.

The chain carries TRBV6-5 and TRBJ1-6; D not certain. Germline loops: CDR1 MNHEY, CDR2 SVGAGI. This CDR3 comprises 13 residues. V lost 0 bases and J lost 10, with 7 bases in between. CDR3 residues: CASSYSFRSPLHF. The CDR3 bases are TGTGCCAGCAGTTACTCCTTTCGGTCACCCCTCCACTTT.

The chain employs TRBV19 and TRBJ1-1; no clear D. Germline loops: CDR1 LNHDA, CDR2 SQIVND (reference sequence). This CDR3 contains 15 residues. Trimming took 1 base from V and 4 from J, leaving 13 bases between them. The CDR3 reads CASSIGRQTGTEAFF. The DNA for the CDR3 is TGTGCCAGTAGTATAGGTCGGCAAACGGGCACTGAAGCTTTCTTT.